This note documents a single T cell receptor (beta chain) sequence. Its antigen is not known. The data were taken from a study of Graves' ophthalmopathy and Graves' hyperthyroidism. General study findings and limits: It was with around 70% sensitivity and roughly 75% specificity that the model predicted ophthalmopathy progression. Blood contained most expanded thyroid clonotypes exceeding 0.001 frequency.

Between the trimmed V and J ends, which lost 0 bases and 15 bases, there was a span of 15 bases. The CDR3 contains 13 residues. Germline lookup yields CDR1 LNHNV and CDR2 YYDKDF (reference sequence). Other autoimmune disease, uncontrolled infection, pregnancy and lactation led to exclusion. PBMCs were isolated from an approximately 10 ml sample of fresh peripheral blood. The study amplified TCR beta CDR3 regions using RNA transcripts. First-round RT-PCR relied on HTBI primers, and a second-round multiplex PCR came next. MiXCR, applied by TCRdb to the multiplex PCR reads, yields one record per CDR3 protein. The profile covers 600,000 to 700,000 distinct CDR3 sequences, with about 41% appearing a single time and 3% to 3.5% taken by the ten largest.

The V and J genes are TRBV15 and TRBJ1-5; D is unresolved. This TCR derives from an adult man with Graves' ophthalmopathy. Source material: peripheral blood. CDR3 in DNA: TGTGCCACCAGCAGAGAGGGTGGAGAGACCCGGCATTTT. Translation: CATSREGGETRHF.